This entry features one TCR beta chain sequence. Germline CDR1 reads SQVTM; CDR2 reads ANQGSEA. The CDR3 runs 13 residues. V was cut by 7 bases and J by 4 bases, with 16 bases left in between. Regions amplified from RNA transcripts were the TCR beta CDR3 regions. First-round RT-PCR of the TCR CDR3 relied on the HTBI primer set. TCRdb ran MiXCR on the multiplex PCR reads and lists one entry per CDR3 protein. This sample has 550,000 to 850,000 distinct CDR3 sequences; about 19% occur once, and the top ten carry 15% to 20%. The sample comes from a study of T cells in Graves' hyperthyroidism and ophthalmopathy.

The specimen was blood. This receptor was taken from a woman between 50 and 59 years old with Graves' hyperthyroidism that later progressed to Graves' ophthalmopathy. J is TRBJ1-1 and V is TRBV29-1; TRBD1 might be the D (5 bases). The CDR3 nucleotides read TGCAGCGCGGACCCCTGGGGGGGCACTGAAGCTTTCTTT. This translates into CSADPWGGTEAFF.